These 17 T cell receptor beta chains originate from one sample sequenced in a study of T and B cells in COVID-19 patients. Blood genomic DNA input for TRB amplification was about 240-550 ng. TRB rearrangements were amplified by multiplex PCR with BIOMED2 TRB-A/B primers. TCRdb re-analysed the multiplex PCR reads in MiXCR, keeping a single row per CDR3 protein. The sample shows 18,000 or so distinct CDR3 sequences, just over 35% of them seen only once. The sequenced sample consisted of blood. The receptors here all came from a human donor with active COVID-19.

The chain couples TRBV27 to TRBJ1-5; 7 bases line up with TRBD1. Per the germline V gene, CDR1 is MNHEY and CDR2 is SMNVEV (reference sequence). The CDR3 covers 16 residues. V lost 2 bases, J lost 2 bases, and 6 bases stayed unmatched. The CDR3 sequence: CASSLMAGGGNQPQHF. The CDR3 nucleotides are TGTGCCAGCAGTTTAATGGCAGGGGGAGGCAATCAGCCCCAGCATTTT.

This sequence joins TRBV7-2 and TRBJ1-2; the match to TRBD1 covers 9 bases. The CDR3 is 14 amino acids. CDR1 and CDR2 (germline): SGHTA, FQGNSA. V dropped 1 base and J dropped 6; count of bases not matched to a gene: 3. In nucleotides, the CDR3 is TGTGCCAGCAGCTTAGGACAGGGGGAGGATGGCTACACCTTC. Its translation: CASSLGQGEDGYTF.

The CDR3 loop is CASSTGRVVGLDYGYTF. The CDR3 DNA is TGTGCCAGCAGCACTGGGCGGGTTGTCGGGTTGGACTATGGCTACACCTTC. V usage is TRBV5-5 and J usage is TRBJ1-2; no reliable D call. Germline CDR1 and CDR2: SGHKS and YYEKEE (reference sequence). The V end was cut by 4 bases, the J end by 3 bases, with 22 bases between. This CDR3 spans 17 amino acids. The entire variable domain, with the rest obtained from reference TRBV5-5 and TRBJ1-2, is as follows: DAGVTQSPTHLIKTRGQQVTLRCSPISGHKSVSWYQQVLGQGPQFIFQYYEKEERGRGNFPDRFSARQFPNYSSELNVNALLLGDSALYLCASSTGRVVGLDYGYTFGSGTRLTVV.

The chain recombines TRBV19 with TRBJ1-1; 7 bases align to TRBD1. The junction had 13 bases not matched to a gene; V was cut back by 3 bases and J by 6 bases. This CDR3 region has 16 residues. Germline CDR1 reads LNHDA; CDR2 reads SQIVND (reference sequence). In nucleotides, the CDR3 is TGTGCCAGTAGTATTGGGCGGGACAGATTGGGTTCTGAAGCTTTCTTT. Residues: CASSIGRDRLGSEAFF.

In its sample, this clonotype was seen a few times. The chain carries TRBV18 and TRBJ1-6, with 7 positions matching TRBD1. CDR1 is KGHSH and CDR2 is LQKENI in the germline V gene. The V gene end was trimmed by 4 bases and the J gene end by 5 bases; junction bases not matched to a gene: 5. This CDR3 spans 15 amino acids. The CDR3 DNA reads as TGTGCCAGCTCACGGGGGACAGCAGATAATTCACCCCTCCACTTT. This codes for CASSRGTADNSPLHF.

By frequency in the sample, this clonotype is medium-sized. The rearrangement links TRBV6-4 to TRBJ2-2; D uncertain. This CDR3 spans 13 amino acids. Deletions cut 5 bases from V and 1 base from J, with 5 bases between. Germline V gene sequence: CDR1 MRHNA, CDR2 SNTAGT. CDR3 coding DNA: TGTGCCAGCAGTACGGAGAACACCGGGGAGCTGTTTTTT. This encodes CASSTENTGELFF.

The rearrangement uses TRBV15 and TRBJ2-1, with TRBD2 matching over 12 bases. The CDR3 loop spans 20 amino acids. After removal of 1 base from V and 0 bases from J, the junction contained 10 bases not matched to a gene. Looked up from germline, CDR1 is LNHNV and CDR2 is YYDKDF (reference sequence). CDR3 DNA sequence: TGTGCCACCAGCAGAGGGCCTAGCGGGGGGGGGGAAAGCTCCTACAATGAGCAGTTCTTC. Amino acids: CATSRGPSGGGESSYNEQFF.

The chain joins TRBV7-6 to TRBJ1-4, with 11 bases that match TRBD1. This CDR3 comprises 15 residues. Germline V lookup: CDR1 SGHVS, CDR2 FNYEAQ. V shed 6 bases and J 8 bases; nucleotides not matched to a gene: 8. The CDR3 DNA reads as TGTGCCAGCAGGTCGCGGACAGGGGGCCACGAAAAACTGTTTTTT. This codes for CASRSRTGGHEKLFF.

This clonotype turned up a few times. This chain connects TRBV20-1 to TRBJ2-1; no firm D call. The CDR3 has 12 residues. The germline gives CDR1 DFQATT, CDR2 SNEGSKA (reference sequence). Trimming removed 1 base from V and 10 bases from J, with 11 bases in between. CDR3 protein: CSARVEVQEQFF. For the CDR3, the DNA is TGCAGTGCTAGAGTAGAGGTTCAGGAGCAGTTCTTC.

By its share, this clonotype is medium-sized. This rearrangement joins TRBV19 to TRBJ2-1, with 12 nucleotides matching TRBD1. This CDR3 is built from 17 residues. Germline V lookup: CDR1 LNHDA, CDR2 SQIVND (reference sequence). The J segment lost 7 bases and the V segment lost 6 bases, leaving 13 bases of the junction unmatched. This CDR3 is CASSLSLGQGAQNEQFF. The CDR3, as DNA: TGTGCCAGTAGCTTATCCCTGGGACAGGGGGCTCAGAATGAGCAGTTCTTC.

A few counts support this clonotype. The genes are TRBV6-6 and TRBJ2-3; tentatively, D is TRBD2 (6 bases). The CDR3 runs 14 residues. The V end was cut by 9 bases, the J end by 0 bases, with 13 bases between. The germline V gene has CDR1 MNHNY and CDR2 SVGAGI (reference sequence). The DNA of the CDR3 is TGTGCCAGTCGGGGGTTTTATAGCACAGATACGCAGTATTTT. Encoded protein: CASRGFYSTDTQYF.

The chain recombines TRBV13 with TRBJ1-4, with D possibly matching TRBD1 (6 bases). The CDR3 is 16 residues long. Germline V gene lookup returns CDR1 PRHDT and CDR2 FYEKMQ (reference sequence). Between the trimmed V and J ends, which lost 2 bases and 8 bases, there was a span of 18 bases. The CDR3 sequence is CASSLRGRGPQEKLFF. Written as DNA, the CDR3 is TGTGCCAGCAGCTTAAGGGGGAGAGGACCCCAGGAAAAACTGTTTTTT.

The V call is TRBV12-3 or TRBV12-4, the J call TRBJ2-1, with 13 bases matching TRBD2. The CDR3 loop spans 14 amino acids. V lost 7 bases and J lost 9; bases outside the gene matches: 6. CDR3 sequence reads: CASTGTSGVGEQFF. CDR3 in DNA: TGTGCCAGCACCGGGACTAGCGGGGTCGGTGAGCAGTTCTTC.

This clonotype was picked up a small number of times. J is TRBJ1-1 and V is TRBV19; D may be TRBD1 (6 bases). V lost 5 bases and J lost 3, with 13 bases in between. Germline-derived CDR1 and CDR2 are LNHDA and SQIVND (reference sequence). The CDR3 has 14 amino acids. The DNA for the CDR3 is TGTGCCAGTAGTTCTACAGGGCGGGACACTGAAGCTTTCTTT. It codes for CASSSTGRDTEAFF.

The V gene is TRBV4-3, the J gene TRBJ1-5, with 9 bases aligning to TRBD1. From germline, CDR1 is LGHNA and CDR2 YSLEER. The CDR3 has 16 amino acids. The V segment lost 1 base and the J segment 1 base; nucleotides outside the gene matches: 2. The CDR3 sequence: CASSQGTGESNQPQHF. The CDR3 DNA reads TGCGCCAGCAGCCAAGGGACAGGGGAGAGCAATCAGCCCCAGCATTTT.

This clonotype showed up just a few times. The rearrangement uses TRBV12-3 or TRBV12-4 and TRBJ1-4, with D maybe TRBD1 (5 bases). The V gene lost 4 bases and the J gene lost 12 bases, with 21 bases spanning the gap. The CDR3 has 15 residues. CDR3 loop: CASSSSQGLRGELFF. The DNA for the CDR3 is TGTGCCAGCAGTTCCAGCCAGGGTTTGAGGGGCGAACTGTTTTTT.

This clonotype was picked up a small number of times. CDR3 region: CASSTTTALKTEETQYF. The CDR3 DNA sequence: TGTGCCAGCAGTACGACGACAGCTCTAAAAACGGAAGAGACCCAGTACTTC. The gene calls are TRBV27 and TRBJ2-5, with a weak D call TRBD1 (5 bases). The V end lost 5 bases, the J end lost 3 bases, and 22 bases lay between the germline ends. The CDR3 has 17 residues. Per the germline V gene, CDR1 is MNHEY and CDR2 is SMNVEV (reference sequence).